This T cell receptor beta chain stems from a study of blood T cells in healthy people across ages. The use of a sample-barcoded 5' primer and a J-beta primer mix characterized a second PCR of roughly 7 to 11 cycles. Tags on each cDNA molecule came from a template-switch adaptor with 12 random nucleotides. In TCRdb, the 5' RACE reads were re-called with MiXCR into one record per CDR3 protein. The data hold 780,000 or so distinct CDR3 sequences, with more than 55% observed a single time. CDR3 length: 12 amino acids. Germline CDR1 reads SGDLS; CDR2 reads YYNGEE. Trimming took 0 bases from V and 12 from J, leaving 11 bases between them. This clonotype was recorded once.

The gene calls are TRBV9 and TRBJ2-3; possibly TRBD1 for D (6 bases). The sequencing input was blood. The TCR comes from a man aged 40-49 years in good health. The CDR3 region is CASSVEGHFQYF. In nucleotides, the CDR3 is TGTGCCAGCAGCGTAGAGGGACATTTCCAGTATTTT.